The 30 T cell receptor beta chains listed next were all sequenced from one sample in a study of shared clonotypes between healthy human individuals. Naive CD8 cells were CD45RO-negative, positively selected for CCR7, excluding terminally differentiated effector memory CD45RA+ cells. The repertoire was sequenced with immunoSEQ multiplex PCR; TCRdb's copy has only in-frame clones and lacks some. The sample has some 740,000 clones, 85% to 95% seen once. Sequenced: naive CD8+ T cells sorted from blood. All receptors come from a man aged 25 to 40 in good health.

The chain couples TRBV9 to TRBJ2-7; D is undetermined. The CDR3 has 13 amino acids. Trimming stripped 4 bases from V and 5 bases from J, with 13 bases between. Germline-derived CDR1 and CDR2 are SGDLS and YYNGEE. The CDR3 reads CASSSWDSHEQYF. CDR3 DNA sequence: TGTGCCAGCAGCTCCTGGGATTCCCACGAGCAGTACTTC.

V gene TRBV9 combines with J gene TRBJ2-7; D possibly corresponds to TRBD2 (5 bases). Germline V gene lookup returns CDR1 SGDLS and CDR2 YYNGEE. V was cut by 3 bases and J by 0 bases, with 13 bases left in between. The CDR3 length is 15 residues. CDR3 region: CASSEGAGSSYEQYF. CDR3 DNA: TGTGCCAGCAGCGAAGGCGCGGGCAGCTCCTACGAGCAGTACTTC.

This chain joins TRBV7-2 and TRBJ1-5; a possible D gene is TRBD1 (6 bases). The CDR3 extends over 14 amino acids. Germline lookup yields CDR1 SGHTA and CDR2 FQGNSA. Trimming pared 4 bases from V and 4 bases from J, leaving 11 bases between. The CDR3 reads CASSSWTANQPQHF. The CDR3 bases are TGTGCCAGCAGCTCCTGGACAGCGAATCAGCCCCAGCATTTT.

This chain's CDR3 is CASRGTDTQYF. CDR3 sequence (DNA): TGCGCCAGCAGGGGGACAGATACGCAGTATTTT. V is TRBV5-1 and J is TRBJ2-3, with D unclear. This CDR3 spans 11 amino acids. Trimming took 5 bases from V and 3 from J, leaving 4 bases between them. Germline CDR1 reads SGHRS; CDR2 reads YFSETQ.

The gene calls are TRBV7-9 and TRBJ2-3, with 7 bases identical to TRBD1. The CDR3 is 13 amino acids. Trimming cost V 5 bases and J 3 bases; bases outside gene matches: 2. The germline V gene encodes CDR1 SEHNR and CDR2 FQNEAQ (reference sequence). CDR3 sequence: CASSRQGTDTQYF. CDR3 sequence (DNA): TGTGCCAGCAGCCGACAGGGTACAGATACGCAGTATTTT.

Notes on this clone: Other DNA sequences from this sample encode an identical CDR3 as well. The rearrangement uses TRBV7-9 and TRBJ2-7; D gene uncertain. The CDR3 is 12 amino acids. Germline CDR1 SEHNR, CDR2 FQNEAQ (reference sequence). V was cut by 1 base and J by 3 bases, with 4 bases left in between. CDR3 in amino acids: CASSLDYYEQYF. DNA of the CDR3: TGTGCCAGCAGCTTAGACTACTACGAGCAGTACTTC.

In DNA form, the CDR3 reads TGTGCCAGCAGCGCACGCTCCGGGACTAGCGGCAACAATGAGCAGTTCTTC. Its protein product is CASSARSGTSGNNEQFF. The genes are TRBV11-3 and TRBJ2-1, with 11 bases fitting TRBD2. There are 17 residues in the CDR3. J was trimmed by 5 bases and V by 5 bases; bases with no gene match: 11. Germline values: CDR1 SGHNT, CDR2 YENEEA.

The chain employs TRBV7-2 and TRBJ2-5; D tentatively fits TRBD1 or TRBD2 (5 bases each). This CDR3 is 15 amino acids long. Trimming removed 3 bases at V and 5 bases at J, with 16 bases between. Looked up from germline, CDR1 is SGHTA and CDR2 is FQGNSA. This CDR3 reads CASSLTVGGGETQYF. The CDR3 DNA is TGTGCCAGCAGCTTGACCGTTGGGGGTGGCGAGACCCAGTACTTC.

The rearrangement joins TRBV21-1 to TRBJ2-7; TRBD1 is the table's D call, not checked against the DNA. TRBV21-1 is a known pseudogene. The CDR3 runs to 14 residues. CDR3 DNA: TGTGCCAGCAGCAAAGATCCAGATTCCTACGAGCAGTACTTC. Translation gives CASSKDPDSYEQYF.

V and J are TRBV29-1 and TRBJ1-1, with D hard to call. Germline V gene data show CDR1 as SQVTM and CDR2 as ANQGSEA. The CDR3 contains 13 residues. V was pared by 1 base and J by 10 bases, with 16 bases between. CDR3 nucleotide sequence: TGCAGCGTTGAAGGGGGAAATGAAGGAACAGCTTTCTTT. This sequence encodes CSVEGGNEGTAFF.

DNA of the CDR3: TGTGCCACCAGCAGAGATTTGGGGGCGAGCACAGATACGCAGTATTTT. Amino acids: CATSRDLGASTDTQYF. The chain joins TRBV15 to TRBJ2-3, with D possibly being TRBD1 (6 bases). Germline CDR1 is LNHNV and CDR2 is YYDKDF (reference sequence). The CDR3 spans 16 residues. Trimming left V 0 bases short and J 0 bases short, with 10 bases between. Filled out from reference TRBV15 and TRBJ2-3, the complete variable domain reads DAMVIQNPRYQVTQFGKPVTLSCSQTLNHNVMYWYQQKSSQAPKLLFHYYDKDFNNEADTPDNFQSRRPNTSFCFLDIRSPGLGDTAMYLCATSRDLGASTDTQYFGPGTRLTVL.

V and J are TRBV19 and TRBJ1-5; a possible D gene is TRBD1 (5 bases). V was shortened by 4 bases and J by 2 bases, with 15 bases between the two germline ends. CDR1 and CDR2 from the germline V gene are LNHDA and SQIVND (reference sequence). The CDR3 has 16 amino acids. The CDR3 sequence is CASSKRDGVRNQPQHF. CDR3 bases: TGTGCCAGTAGTAAACGGGACGGGGTTCGCAATCAGCCCCAGCATTTT.

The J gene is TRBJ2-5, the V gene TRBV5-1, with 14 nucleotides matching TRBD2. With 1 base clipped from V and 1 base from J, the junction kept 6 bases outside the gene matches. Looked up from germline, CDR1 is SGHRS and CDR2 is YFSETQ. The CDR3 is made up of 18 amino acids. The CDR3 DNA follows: TGCGCCAGCAGCTTGACGGGACTAGCGGGGGACCTCCAAGAGACCCAGTACTTC. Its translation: CASSLTGLAGDLQETQYF.

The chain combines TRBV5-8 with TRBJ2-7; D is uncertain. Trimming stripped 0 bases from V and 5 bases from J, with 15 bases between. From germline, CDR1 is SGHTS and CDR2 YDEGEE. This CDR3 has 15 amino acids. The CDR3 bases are TGTGCCAGCAGCTTGGTGGGCGATTCTGGCCACGAGCAGTACTTC. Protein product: CASSLVGDSGHEQYF.

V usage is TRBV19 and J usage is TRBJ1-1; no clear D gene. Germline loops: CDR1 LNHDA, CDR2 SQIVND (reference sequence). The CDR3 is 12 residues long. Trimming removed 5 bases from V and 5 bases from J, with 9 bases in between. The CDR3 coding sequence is TGTGCCAGTAGTCCGGTAGGAACTGAAGCTTTCTTT. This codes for CASSPVGTEAFF.

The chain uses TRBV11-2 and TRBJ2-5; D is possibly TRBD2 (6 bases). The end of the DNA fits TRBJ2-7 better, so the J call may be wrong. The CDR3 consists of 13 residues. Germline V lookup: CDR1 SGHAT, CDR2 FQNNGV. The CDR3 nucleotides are TGTGCCAGCAGCCCTAGCGTATCCTACGAGCAGTACTTC. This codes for CASSPSVSYEQYF.

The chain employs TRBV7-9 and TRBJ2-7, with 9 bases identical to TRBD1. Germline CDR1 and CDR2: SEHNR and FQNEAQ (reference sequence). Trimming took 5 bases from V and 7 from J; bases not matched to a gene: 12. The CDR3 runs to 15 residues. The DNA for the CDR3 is TGTGCCAGCAGCCTCCCGGACAGGGGACATCGGGAGCAGTACTTC. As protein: CASSLPDRGHREQYF.

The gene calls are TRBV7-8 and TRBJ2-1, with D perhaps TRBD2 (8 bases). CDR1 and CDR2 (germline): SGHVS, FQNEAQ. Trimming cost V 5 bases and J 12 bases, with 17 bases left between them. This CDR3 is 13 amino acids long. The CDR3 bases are TGTGCCAGCAGCCCCGGGGGGGACAGAGGGCAGTTCTTC. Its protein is CASSPGGDRGQFF.

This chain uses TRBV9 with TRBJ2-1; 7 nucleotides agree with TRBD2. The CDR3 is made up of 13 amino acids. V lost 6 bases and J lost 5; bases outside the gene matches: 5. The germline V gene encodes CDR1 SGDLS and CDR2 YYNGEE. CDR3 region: CASTRENNNEQFF. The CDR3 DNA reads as TGTGCCAGCACGCGGGAGAATAACAATGAGCAGTTCTTC.

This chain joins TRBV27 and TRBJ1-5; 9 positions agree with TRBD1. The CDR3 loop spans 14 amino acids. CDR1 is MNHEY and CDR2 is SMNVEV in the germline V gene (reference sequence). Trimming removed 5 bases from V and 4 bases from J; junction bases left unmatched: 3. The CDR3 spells CASSQQGANQPQHF. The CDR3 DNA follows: TGTGCCAGCAGTCAACAGGGGGCAAATCAGCCCCAGCATTTT.

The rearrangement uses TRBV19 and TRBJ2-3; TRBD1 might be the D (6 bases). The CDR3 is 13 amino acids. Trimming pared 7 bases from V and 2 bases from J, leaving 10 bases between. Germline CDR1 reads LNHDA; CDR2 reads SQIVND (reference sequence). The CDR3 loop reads CASKDSPTDTQYF. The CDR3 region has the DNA TGTGCCAGTAAGGACAGTCCCACAGATACGCAGTATTTT.

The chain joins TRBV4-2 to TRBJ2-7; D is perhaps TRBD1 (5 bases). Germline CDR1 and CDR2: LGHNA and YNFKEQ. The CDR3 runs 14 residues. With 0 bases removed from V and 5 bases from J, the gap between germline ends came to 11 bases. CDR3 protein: CASSQDAGMNEQYF. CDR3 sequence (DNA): TGTGCCAGCAGCCAAGATGCAGGGATGAACGAGCAGTACTTC.

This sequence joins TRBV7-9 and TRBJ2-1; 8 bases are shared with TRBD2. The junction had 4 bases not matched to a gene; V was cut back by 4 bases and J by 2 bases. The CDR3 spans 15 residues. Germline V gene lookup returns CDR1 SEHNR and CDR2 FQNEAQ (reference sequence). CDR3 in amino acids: CASSSRAGAYNEQFF. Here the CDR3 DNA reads TGTGCCAGCAGCTCCCGAGCGGGAGCCTACAATGAGCAGTTCTTC.

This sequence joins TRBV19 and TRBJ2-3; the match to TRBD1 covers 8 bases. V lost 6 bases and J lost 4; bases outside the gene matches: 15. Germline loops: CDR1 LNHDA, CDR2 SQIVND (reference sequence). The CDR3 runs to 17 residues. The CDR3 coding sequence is TGTGCCAGTAGCCGGACCCGGACAGGGAATAAAGCAGATACGCAGTATTTT. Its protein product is CASSRTRTGNKADTQYF.

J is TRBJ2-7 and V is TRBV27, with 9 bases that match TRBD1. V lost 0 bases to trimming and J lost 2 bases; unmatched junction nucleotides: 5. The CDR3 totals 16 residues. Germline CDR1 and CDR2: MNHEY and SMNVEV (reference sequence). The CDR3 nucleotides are TGTGCCAGCAGTTTATCGATGGGACAGGGCACCTACGAGCAGTACTTC. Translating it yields CASSLSMGQGTYEQYF.

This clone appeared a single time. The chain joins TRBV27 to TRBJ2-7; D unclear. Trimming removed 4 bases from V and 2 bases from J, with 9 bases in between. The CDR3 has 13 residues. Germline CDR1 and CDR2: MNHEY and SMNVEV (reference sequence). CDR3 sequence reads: CASSSNGPYEQYF. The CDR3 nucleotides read TGTGCCAGCAGTTCGAACGGGCCCTACGAGCAGTACTTC.

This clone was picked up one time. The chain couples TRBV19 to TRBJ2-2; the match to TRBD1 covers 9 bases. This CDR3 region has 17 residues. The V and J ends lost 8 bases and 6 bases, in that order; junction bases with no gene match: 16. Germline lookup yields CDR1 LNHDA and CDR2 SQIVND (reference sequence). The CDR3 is CASYRDRDNPVSGELFF. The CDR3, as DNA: TGTGCCAGTTACCGGGACAGGGACAATCCCGTCTCCGGGGAGCTGTTTTTT.

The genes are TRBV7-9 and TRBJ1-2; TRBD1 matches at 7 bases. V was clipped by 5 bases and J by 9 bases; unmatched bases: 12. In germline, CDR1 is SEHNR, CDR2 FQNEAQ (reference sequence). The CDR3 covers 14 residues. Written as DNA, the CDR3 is TGTGCCAGCAGCAGAACAGGGGAGGTATGGAGCTACACCTTC. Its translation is CASSRTGEVWSYTF.

In DNA, the CDR3 is TGTGCCAGCAGTGGAAAATGGACAGGGGACGGAAACACCATATATTTT. As protein: CASSGKWTGDGNTIYF. The J gene is TRBJ1-3, the V gene TRBV2; 9 nucleotides line up with TRBD1. The CDR3 extends over 16 amino acids. J lost 4 bases, V lost 4 bases, and 8 bases had no gene match. Germline V CDR1 and CDR2: SNHLY, FYNNEI.

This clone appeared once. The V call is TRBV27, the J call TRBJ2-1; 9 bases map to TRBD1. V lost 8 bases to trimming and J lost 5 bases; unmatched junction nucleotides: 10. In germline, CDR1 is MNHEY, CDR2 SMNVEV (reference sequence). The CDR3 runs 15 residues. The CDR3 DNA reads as TGTGCCAGCCGCCTGGGACAGGGACTCGACAATGAGCAGTTCTTC. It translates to CASRLGQGLDNEQFF.